This entry concerns a single TCR beta chain. Random-hexamer reverse transcription was applied to about 0.45 to 1 ug RNA. The method of amplification for TCR beta CDR3 was immunoSEQ multiplex PCR, covering 54 Vbeta and 13 Jbeta. TCRdb re-called the immunoSEQ multiplex PCR reads with MiXCR, one entry per CDR3 protein. The data hold approximately 110,000 distinct CDR3 sequences, with 90% to 98% observed a single time. This CDR3 spans 11 amino acids. Germline V gives CDR1 MNHEY, CDR2 SVGEGT. V was shortened by 5 bases and J by 2 bases, with 4 bases between the two germline ends. This sample is drawn from a study of CD8 T cells in Susac syndrome.

The sequence came from a human donor in good health. Sequenced sample: CD4+ T cells from PBMCs. The chain has TRBV6-2 or TRBV6-3 and TRBJ2-7; D remains unclear. The CDR3 DNA is TGTGCCAGCAGTCGTACCTACGAGCAGTACTTC. Residues: CASSRTYEQYF.